This T cell receptor (beta chain) was identified in a study of CD8+ T cells in alopecia areata. Sequencing relied on a cDNA template that was reverse transcribed from extracted RNA. Clones were read by immunoSEQ multiplex PCR, and TCRdb kept only the in-frame ones, dropping some. This sample has almost 35,000 clones; roughly 53% occur once, and the top ten carry around 38%. This clone occurred once. No antigen is known for it. V lost 3 bases and J 4 bases, leaving 14 bases between the germline ends. CDR3 length: 14 residues. The V gene's germline CDR1 is SGHRS and CDR2 YFSETQ. Study-wide points: Sharing of TCR sequences between patients (possibly for HLA-related reasons) was less clear than in mice.

The source is a human donor with alopecia areata. The rearrangement uses TRBV5-1 and TRBJ2-7; D might be TRBD1 (6 bases). Input material: NKG2D-high CD8+ T cells sorted from blood. The CDR3 region has the DNA TGCGCCAGCAGCTGGACTGGACAGATTTACGAGCAGTACTTC. Protein: CASSWTGQIYEQYF.